This T cell receptor beta chain was sequenced for a study of regulatory T cells in long-lasting Graves disease. This clonotype occurred many times. Construction of the TCR beta libraries employed iRepertoire HTBI primers in conjunction with Arm-PCR of CDR3 regions. MiXCR, applied by TCRdb to the multiplex PCR reads, yields one record per CDR3 protein. The sample includes approximately 470,000 distinct CDR3 sequences, 15% to 20% of them seen just once. Time point given: newly diagnosed GD, antithyroid drugs for less than 3 months. PBMCs provided the RNA from which the TCR library was made. V was clipped by 6 bases and J by 4 bases; unmatched bases: 18. The V gene's germline CDR1 is DFQATT and CDR2 SNEGSKA (reference sequence). This CDR3 contains 16 residues. These data also formed part of another study, on T cells in Graves' hyperthyroidism and ophthalmopathy. As that study records: The TCR CDR3 first-round RT-PCR relied on the HTBI primer set. Blood shared most expanded thyroid clonotypes above 0.001.

The sample here was peripheral blood mononuclear cells (PBMCs), taken at new diagnosis, from a patient treated with antithyroid drugs. This chain joins TRBV20-1 and TRBJ2-7, with TRBD2 identical over 7 bases. This clonotype was sampled from a man aged 35 to 55 with Graves disease. This chain's CDR3 is CSARPPLGGRLYEQYF. In DNA, the CDR3 is TGCAGTGCCAGACCTCCCCTTGGCGGGAGACTGTACGAGCAGTACTTC.